Shown below are 7 T cell receptor beta chains from a single sample sequenced in a study of blood T cell repertoires in COVID-19. Profiled with immunoSEQ multiplex PCR; TCRdb holds only in-frame clones, not every one. Of 210,000 or so clones listed, 70% to 90% are singletons. The sequencing sample was made of PBMCs or T cells enriched from blood (not recorded which). Source of these receptors: a man under 40 who had recovered from COVID-19.

The V gene is TRBV5-1, the J gene TRBJ1-1; possible D gene TRBD1, 6 bases. Deletions cut 4 bases from V and 1 base from J, with 14 bases between. The germline gives CDR1 SGHRS, CDR2 YFSETQ. There are 15 residues in the CDR3. The CDR3 coding sequence is TGCGCCAGCAGCCTTGTAGGGGGGGCGAACACTGAAGCTTTCTTT. This translates into CASSLVGGANTEAFF.

V usage is TRBV20-1 and J usage is TRBJ2-7, with 8 positions matching TRBD2. The trim removed 3 bases at V and 0 bases at J, leaving 4 bases unmatched. The germline V gene has CDR1 DFQATT and CDR2 SNEGSKA (reference sequence). The CDR3 is 14 residues long. DNA of the CDR3: TGCAGTGCTAGTTTCGCGGGAGGCTCCTACGAGCAGTACTTC. Translated: CSASFAGGSYEQYF.

This clone was counted a few times. The chain combines TRBV12-3 or TRBV12-4 with TRBJ1-5, with D perhaps TRBD1 (5 bases). The CDR3 spans 13 residues. V lost 6 bases to trimming and J lost 5 bases, with 11 bases between them. CDR3 coding DNA: TGTGCCAGCAGGTCGACAGACTATCAGCCCCAGCATTTT. This encodes CASRSTDYQPQHF.

The chain combines TRBV4-2 with TRBJ2-3; 12 bases fit TRBD2. V lost 4 bases to trimming and J lost 0 bases; unmatched junction nucleotides: 26. Germline V gene data show CDR1 as LGHNA and CDR2 as YNFKEQ. This CDR3 is built from 24 residues. In DNA form, the CDR3 reads TGTGCCAGCAGCCTTGGCCCTAGCGGGGGGGCCCTGTGGTTCAACCCATCTAGCACAGATACGCAGTATTTT. The encoded protein is CASSLGPSGGALWFNPSSTDTQYF.

The CDR3 sequence: CASSNRDRGTFGVTGELFF. DNA of the CDR3: TGCGCCAGCAGCAACCGGGACAGGGGGACCTTCGGTGTGACCGGGGAGCTGTTTTTT. The chain links TRBV5-1 to TRBJ2-2; 11 positions match TRBD1. CDR1 SGHRS and CDR2 YFSETQ come from the germline V gene. V shed 4 bases and J 5 bases; nucleotides not matched to a gene: 16. The CDR3 has 19 residues.

The chain links TRBV30 to TRBJ1-3; no firm D call. This CDR3 region has 13 residues. Germline loops: CDR1 GTSNPN, CDR2 SVGIG (reference sequence). Trimming pared 0 bases from V and 2 bases from J, leaving 5 bases between. The chain's CDR3 is CAWSVSTGNTIYF. The CDR3 DNA is TGTGCCTGGAGTGTGTCCACTGGAAACACCATATATTTT.

Details on this clone: In the same sample, other DNA sequences code for this CDR3. CDR3 sequence: CASSLGQGGETQYF. The CDR3 region has the DNA TGCGCCAGCAGCTTGGGACAGGGAGGCGAGACCCAGTACTTC. V usage is TRBV5-1 and J usage is TRBJ2-5; tentatively, D is TRBD1 (7 bases). The CDR3 runs 14 residues. Trimming left V 0 bases short and J 5 bases short, with 11 bases between. Germline V CDR1 and CDR2: SGHRS, YFSETQ.